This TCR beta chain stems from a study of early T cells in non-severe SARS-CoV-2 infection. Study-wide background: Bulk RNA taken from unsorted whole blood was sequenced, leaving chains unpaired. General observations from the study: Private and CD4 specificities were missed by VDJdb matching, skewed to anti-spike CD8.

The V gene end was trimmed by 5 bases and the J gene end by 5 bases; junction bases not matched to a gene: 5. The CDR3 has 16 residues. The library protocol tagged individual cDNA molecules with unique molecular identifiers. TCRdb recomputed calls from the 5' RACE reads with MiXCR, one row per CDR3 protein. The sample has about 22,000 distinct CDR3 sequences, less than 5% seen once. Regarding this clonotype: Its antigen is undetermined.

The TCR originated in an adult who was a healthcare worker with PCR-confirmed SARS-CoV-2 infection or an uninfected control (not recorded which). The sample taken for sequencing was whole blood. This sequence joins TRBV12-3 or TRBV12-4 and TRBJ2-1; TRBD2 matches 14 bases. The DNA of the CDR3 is TGTGCCAGCAGTCGGACTAGCGGGAGGAAAGACAATGAGCAGTTCTTC. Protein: CASSRTSGRKDNEQFF.